This TCR beta chain was recovered during a study of graft-versus-host responses after intestinal transplantation. About the research overall: Grafts that recipients had were multivisceral, liver-intestinal, or isolated intestinal transplants. Tacrolimus and steroids were given for three to four years to all recipients after anti-thymocyte globulin induction.

Remarks on this clone: Its antigen remains unidentified.

Study-wide findings and caveats: Some patients had graft-donor T cell macrochimerism. In their allografts, the ratios of graft-versus-host to host-versus-graft T cell clones were high. HvG clone declines early post-transplant were associated with peak circulating GvH levels.

CDR1 and CDR2 (germline): ENHRY, SYGVKD. This CDR3 is 13 amino acids long. The V segment lost 10 bases and the J segment 4 bases; nucleotides outside the gene matches: 7. Here immunoSEQ multiplex PCR was the method, and the copy in TCRdb shows in-frame clones only, minus some. The table records roughly 110,000 clones, roughly 92% of them present only once. Sample: unstimulated CD4+ T cells sorted from spleen or lymph node cells, taken before transplant. This clonotype was obtained from a human donor who was the organ donor for an intestinal transplant. V gene TRBV10-3 combines with J gene TRBJ2-7; 10 positions match TRBD1. The CDR3 DNA follows: TGTGCCACTCCGGGACAGGGGCCTTACGAGCAGTACTTC. It is translated as CATPGQGPYEQYF.